This entry lists 6 T cell receptor beta chains sequenced from one sample in a study of T cells in Graves' hyperthyroidism and ophthalmopathy. RNA transcripts yielded amplified TCR beta CDR3 regions. Using the HTBI primer set, a first-round RT-PCR was run on the TCR CDR3. One entry per CDR3 protein results from TCRdb running MiXCR on the multiplex PCR reads. The sample has under 250,000 distinct CDR3 sequences, about 25% seen once. Source material: blood. The receptor set was obtained from a middle-aged woman with Graves' ophthalmopathy.

This clonotype was counted a single time. One end of the junction does not line up with germline, which may come from a read error. The rearrangement links TRBV28 to TRBJ1-2; weak D call: TRBD1 (6 bases). The CDR3 sequence is 16 residues long. CDR1 and CDR2 from the germline V gene are MDHEN and SYDVKM. CDR3 sequence reads: CASSSLGIEGDYGYIF. The CDR3, as DNA: TGTGCCAGCAGTTCCCTCGGGATAGAGGGGGACTATGGCTACATCTTC.

Of note for this clonotype: Germline and junction disagree at one end, which may indicate a read error. This chain uses TRBV7-2 with TRBJ1-1; D is unresolved. Germline CDR1 is SGHTA and CDR2 is FQGNSA. This CDR3 has 12 residues. CDR3 nucleotides: TGTGCCAGCATCTTATCCAACACTGAAGCTTACTTT. This gives the protein CASILSNTEAYF.

Comments on this clonotype: The CDR3 does not close with the conserved phenylalanine or tryptophan, likely indicating a read error. The chain couples TRBV2 to TRBJ1-5; the D is unclear. This CDR3 spans 15 amino acids. V lost 4 bases and J lost 1, with 11 bases in between. Germline V gives CDR1 SNHLY, CDR2 FYNNEI. CDR3 in DNA: TGTGCCAGCAGTGCGGAGCGGATGAGCAATCAGCCCCAGCATCTT. The encoded protein is CASSAERMSNQPQHL.

Concerning this clonotype: One end of the junction fails to match germline, which may point to a read error. CDR3 loop: CASNRRALEASF. CDR3 in DNA: TGTGCCAGCAATCGTCGCGCGCTTGAAGCTTCCTTT. This sequence joins TRBV12-3 or TRBV12-4 and TRBJ1-1; D is ambiguous. CDR3 length equals 12 residues.

The CDR3 reads CASSLPGHKITGELFF. The CDR3 coding sequence is TGTGCCAGCAGCCTACCGGGACACAAGATCACCGGGGAGCTGTTTTTT. This rearrangement joins TRBV7-2 to TRBJ2-2; D may be TRBD1 (6 bases). V gave up 5 bases and J gave up 4 bases, with 17 bases separating them. Germline V lookup: CDR1 SGHTA, CDR2 FQGNSA. This CDR3 has 16 residues.

Many counts were recorded for this clonotype. DNA of the CDR3: TGTGCCAGCAGTTCCGAACGGACTAGCGGGAACACCGGGGAGCTGTTTTTT. Translation gives CASSSERTSGNTGELFF. V gene TRBV12-3 or TRBV12-4 combines with J gene TRBJ2-2, with 10 bases that match TRBD2. V trimming: 4 bases; J trimming: 1 base; junction bases outside the gene matches: 6. This CDR3 spans 17 amino acids.